A single sample is the source of the 16 T cell receptor beta chains below, sequenced in a study of cytomegalovirus exposure and HLA in healthy donors. PCR involved 60 Vbeta and 13 Jbeta primers. Method: immunoSEQ multiplex PCR; TCRdb's copy keeps in-frame clones and lacks some. The table lists about 120,000 clones, over 75% of them singletons, with 1.5% in the top ten. Sequencing was carried out using PBMCs. The receptors derive from a woman younger than 35 in good health and CMV-seronegative.

This chain joins TRBV15 and TRBJ1-2, with D perhaps TRBD1 (6 bases). The CDR3 runs 14 residues. Trimming left V 4 bases short and J 8 bases short, with 17 bases between. Per germline, CDR1 LNHNV and CDR2 YYDKDF (reference sequence). The CDR3 nucleotides read TGTGCCACCAGCACTCTAAGGGGGGGTCCGGGCTACACCTTC. Translated, it gives CATSTLRGGPGYTF.

This rearrangement joins TRBV27 to TRBJ1-5; D remains unclear. This CDR3 has 13 amino acids. Germline CDR1 reads MNHEY; CDR2 reads SMNVEV (reference sequence). V lost 6 bases to trimming and J lost 5 bases, with 11 bases between them. CDR3 sequence: CASSLARYQPQHF. The CDR3 nucleotides are TGTGCCAGCAGCCTGGCACGATATCAGCCCCAGCATTTT.

V is TRBV19 and J is TRBJ1-6; D ambiguous. CDR3 size: 17 residues. Germline V gene data show CDR1 as LNHDA and CDR2 as SQIVND (reference sequence). The V gene lost 3 bases and the J gene lost 6 bases, with 18 bases spanning the gap. The CDR3 sequence is CASSIGSSAGFNSPLHF. CDR3 sequence (DNA): TGTGCCAGTAGTATTGGTTCGTCGGCGGGGTTTAATTCACCCCTCCACTTT.

The chain combines TRBV7-2 with TRBJ2-1; 10 bases map to TRBD1. J lost 2 bases, V lost 2 bases, and 6 bases had no gene match. This CDR3 region has 17 residues. CDR1 and CDR2 from the germline V gene are SGHTA and FQGNSA. The CDR3 region has the DNA TGTGCCAGCAGCTTATTGGCCGGGACAGGGGCCTACAATGAGCAGTTCTTC. Its translation: CASSLLAGTGAYNEQFF.

This rearrangement joins TRBV6-5 to TRBJ1-2, with TRBD1 as a possible D gene (6 bases). Trimming removed 4 bases at V and 8 bases at J, with 11 bases between. The CDR3 is 12 amino acids. Germline V CDR1 and CDR2: MNHEY, SVGAGI. The CDR3 sequence: CASSSGAGGYTF. CDR3 DNA: TGTGCCAGCAGTTCAGGGGCGGGCGGCTACACCTTC.

V usage is TRBV4-3 and J usage is TRBJ1-1; D remains unclear. Germline V gives CDR1 LGHNA, CDR2 YSLEER. Trimming took off 8 bases at V and 8 bases at J, with 12 bases between the two ends. This CDR3 spans 11 amino acids. The CDR3 nucleotides are TGCGCCAGCCGAGGCCCCCGGGAAGCTTTCTTT. It encodes CASRGPREAFF.

This rearrangement joins TRBV4-1 to TRBJ2-7, with D possibly being TRBD1 (6 bases). Trimming left V 1 base short and J 6 bases short, with 16 bases between. The CDR3 has 15 residues. Germline CDR1 MGHRA, CDR2 YSYEKL. The CDR3 DNA reads TGCGCCAGCAGCCAAGGGGGGCAGGTCCGTGGCGAGCAGTACTTC. Residues: CASSQGGQVRGEQYF.

This clone was seen only once. This chain joins TRBV30 and TRBJ2-5; 8 bases map to TRBD2. Germline CDR1 is GTSNPN and CDR2 is SVGIG (reference sequence). This CDR3 contains 17 residues. V shed 3 bases, J shed 4 bases, and the junction held 16 bases outside the gene matches. In nucleotides, the CDR3 is TGTGCCTGGAGGCAAGGACTAGCAGTCGTGGGGGGAGAGACCCAGTACTTC. It specifies CAWRQGLAVVGGETQYF.

The rearrangement links TRBV18 to TRBJ1-1; 10 bases map to TRBD1. The CDR3 sequence is 19 residues long. The germline CDR1 and CDR2 sequences are KGHSH and LQKENI. J gave up 4 bases and V 4 bases, and 18 bases lay outside the gene matches. CDR3: CASSQLRRDRGMGRTEAFF. The CDR3 DNA is TGTGCCAGCTCACAGTTACGACGGGACAGGGGAATGGGTCGCACTGAAGCTTTCTTT.

V usage is TRBV11-3 and J usage is TRBJ2-2, with TRBD2 as a possible D gene (6 bases). The ends were cut back, 6 bases at V and 1 base at J, with 18 bases in the middle. The CDR3 spans 17 residues. CDR1 and CDR2 (germline): SGHNT, YENEEA. In nucleotides, the CDR3 is TGTGCCAGCAGTCCTCCTCAGGGAGCGGGGAACACCGGGGAGCTGTTTTTT. As protein: CASSPPQGAGNTGELFF.

J is TRBJ1-6 and V is TRBV5-1; no reliable D call. CDR3 length equals 16 residues. Germline assignment: CDR1 SGHRS and CDR2 YFSETQ. The ends were cut back, 0 bases at V and 0 bases at J, with 7 bases in the middle. CDR3 amino acids: CASSLASSSYNSPLHF. CDR3 nucleotide sequence: TGCGCCAGCAGCTTGGCCTCGAGCTCCTATAATTCACCCCTCCACTTT.

In nucleotides, the CDR3 is TGTGCCACCAGCAGTTCTAACACCGGGGACTATGGCTACACCTTC. The encoded protein is CATSSSNTGDYGYTF. The J gene is TRBJ1-2, the V gene TRBV15; no firm D call. V was pared by 3 bases and J by 3 bases, with 14 bases between. The CDR3 is 15 residues long. CDR1 is LNHNV, CDR2 YYDKDF, per germline (reference sequence).

The chain joins TRBV6-5 to TRBJ2-7; the D is unclear. Trimming removed 4 bases at V and 1 base at J, with 8 bases between. The germline CDR1 and CDR2 sequences are MNHEY and SVGAGI. The CDR3 totals 13 residues. CDR3: CASSSPPSYEQYF. The CDR3 nucleotides read TGTGCCAGCAGTTCCCCTCCTTCCTACGAGCAGTACTTC.

This chain uses TRBV30 with TRBJ2-7, with D possibly TRBD2 on 5 matching bases. Trimming stripped 0 bases from V and 7 bases from J, with 19 bases between. The germline CDR1 and CDR2 sequences are GTSNPN and SVGIG (reference sequence). The CDR3 has 15 amino acids. The CDR3 DNA is TGTGCCTGGAGTGTAGGACCCTTTCTTTCGGGAGAGCAGTACTTC. It yields the protein CAWSVGPFLSGEQYF. The variable domain in full, completed from reference TRBV30 and TRBJ2-7, reads SQTIHQWPATLVQPVGSPLSLECTVEGTSNPNLYWYRQAAGRGLQLLFYSVGIGQISSEVPQNLSASRPQDRQFILSSKKLLLSDSGFYLCAWSVGPFLSGEQYFGPGTRLTVT.

The CDR3 is CASSLGRNAGGSYEQYF. The CDR3 bases are TGTGCCAGCAGCTTAGGACGTAACGCGGGGGGCAGCTACGAGCAGTACTTC. The chain is built from TRBV7-9 and TRBJ2-7; 8 bases are shared with TRBD2. The V segment lost 1 base and the J segment 3 bases; nucleotides outside the gene matches: 11. The CDR3 runs 17 residues. Germline V gives CDR1 SEHNR, CDR2 FQNEAQ (reference sequence).

This chain connects TRBV6-1 to TRBJ2-5; D perhaps matches TRBD2 (7 bases). The last part of the DNA fits TRBJ2-7 better; the J call may be wrong. Germline CDR1 reads MNHNS; CDR2 reads SASEGT. The CDR3 length is 12 residues. The DNA of the CDR3 is TGTGCGGGAGGGACACAATTCTACGAGCAGTACTTC. The encoded protein is CAGGTQFYEQYF.